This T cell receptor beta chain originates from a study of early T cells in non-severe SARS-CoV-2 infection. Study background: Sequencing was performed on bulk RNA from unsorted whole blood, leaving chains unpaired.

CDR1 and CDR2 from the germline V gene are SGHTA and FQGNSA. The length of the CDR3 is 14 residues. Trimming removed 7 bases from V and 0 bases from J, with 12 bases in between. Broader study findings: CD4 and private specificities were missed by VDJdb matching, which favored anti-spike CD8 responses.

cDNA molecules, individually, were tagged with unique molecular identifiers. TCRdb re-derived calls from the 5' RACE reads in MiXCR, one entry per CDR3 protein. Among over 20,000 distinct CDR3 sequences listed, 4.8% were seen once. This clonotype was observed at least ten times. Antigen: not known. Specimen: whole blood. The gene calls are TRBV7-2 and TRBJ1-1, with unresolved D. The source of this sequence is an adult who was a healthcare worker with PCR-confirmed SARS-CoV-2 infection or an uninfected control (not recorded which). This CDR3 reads CASTLRQMNTEAFF. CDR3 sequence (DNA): TGTGCCAGCACCCTAAGGCAGATGAACACTGAAGCTTTCTTT.